These T cell receptor beta chains were read from a single sample in a study of blood T cell repertoires in COVID-19. The protocol was immunoSEQ multiplex PCR, while the TCRdb copy is restricted to in-frame clones and leaves out a portion. The data hold 60,000 to 95,000 clones, with roughly 70% observed a single time. The sample consisted of peripheral blood. These receptors originate from a human donor with acute or convalescent COVID-19. The donor label of this sample is uncertain. The CDR3 runs from the conserved cysteine through the conserved F or W. Fields, in order: J gene, D gene, V gene, clone size, CDR3 protein, CDR3 DNA. The D gene is left open where the match is weak. A row's size may be missing; if present it is once, few, many or a size class.

j_call: TRBJ1-2; d_call: TRBD1; v_call: TRBV2; clone_size: .; cdr3_aa: CASSQPTGGNYGYTF; cdr3_nt: TGTGCCAGCAGTCAGCCCACAGGGGGCAACTATGGCTACACCTTC
j_call: TRBJ2-5; d_call: TRBD2; v_call: TRBV7-9; clone_size: .; cdr3_aa: CASSFAGATVGTQYF; cdr3_nt: TGTGCCAGCAGCTTTGCGGGAGCGACGGTCGGGACCCAGTACTTC
j_call: TRBJ1-4; d_call: TRBD1; v_call: TRBV5-1; clone_size: few; cdr3_aa: CASSPGQGNEKLFF; cdr3_nt: TGCGCCAGCAGCCCCGGACAGGGGAATGAAAAACTGTTTTTT
j_call: TRBJ1-4; d_call: .; v_call: TRBV6-5; clone_size: .; cdr3_aa: CASSKTGSTNEKLFF; cdr3_nt: TGTGCCAGCAGCAAAACAGGGTCGACTAATGAAAAACTGTTTTTT
j_call: TRBJ1-1; d_call: .; v_call: TRBV7-6; clone_size: .; cdr3_aa: CASSLLVDTEAFF; cdr3_nt: TGTGCCAGCAGCTTATTGGTAGACACTGAAGCTTTCTTT
j_call: TRBJ2-1; d_call: .; v_call: TRBV24-1; clone_size: few; cdr3_aa: CATSQTTDSPGQFF; cdr3_nt: TGTGCCACCAGTCAAACGACCGACAGCCCAGGGCAGTTCTTC
j_call: TRBJ1-2; d_call: TRBD1; v_call: TRBV6-5; clone_size: .; cdr3_aa: CASSHDRGYGYTF; cdr3_nt: TGTGCCAGCAGTCATGACAGGGGTTATGGCTACACCTTC
j_call: TRBJ2-1; d_call: .; v_call: TRBV5-4; clone_size: .; cdr3_aa: CASSSEREEQFF; cdr3_nt: TGTGCCAGCAGCTCCGAGCGAGAAGAGCAGTTCTTC
j_call: TRBJ1-1; d_call: .; v_call: TRBV7-9; clone_size: few; cdr3_aa: CASSFGGMNTEAFF; cdr3_nt: TGTGCCAGCAGCTTCGGCGGCATGAACACTGAAGCTTTCTTT
j_call: TRBJ1-1; d_call: TRBD1; v_call: TRBV18; clone_size: .; cdr3_aa: CASSSTGVNTEAFF; cdr3_nt: TGTGCCAGCTCGTCGACAGGGGTGAACACTGAAGCTTTCTTT
j_call: TRBJ2-1; d_call: TRBD2; v_call: TRBV25-1; clone_size: .; cdr3_aa: CASSESRASGSSYNEQFF; cdr3_nt: TGTGCCAGCAGTGAATCGAGGGCTAGCGGGAGCTCCTACAATGAGCAGTTCTTC
j_call: TRBJ2-2; d_call: TRBD1; v_call: TRBV7-2; clone_size: .; cdr3_aa: CASSQGQVSTGELFF; cdr3_nt: TGTGCCAGCAGCCAGGGACAGGTCTCCACCGGGGAGCTGTTTTTT
j_call: TRBJ1-5; d_call: .; v_call: TRBV27; clone_size: .; cdr3_aa: CASSSGDRWASNQPQHF; cdr3_nt: TGTGCCAGCAGTTCAGGCGACCGTTGGGCTTCAAATCAGCCCCAGCATTTT
j_call: TRBJ2-2; d_call: .; v_call: TRBV11-2; clone_size: few; cdr3_aa: CASSFQLHGELFF; cdr3_nt: TGTGCCAGCAGCTTTCAACTTCACGGGGAGCTGTTTTTT
j_call: TRBJ1-4; d_call: .; v_call: TRBV6-5; clone_size: .; cdr3_aa: CASSYGDATNEKLFF; cdr3_nt: TGTGCCAGCAGTTACGGAGATGCAACTAATGAAAAACTGTTTTTT
j_call: TRBJ1-6; d_call: .; v_call: TRBV7-2; clone_size: .; cdr3_aa: CASSQNAGGLALHF; cdr3_nt: TGTGCCAGCAGCCAAAACGCGGGGGGGCTAGCCCTCCACTTT
j_call: TRBJ2-5; d_call: TRBD2; v_call: TRBV5-4; clone_size: .; cdr3_aa: CASSSDPGLVEETQYF; cdr3_nt: TGTGCCAGCAGCTCAGATCCGGGACTAGTGGAAGAGACCCAGTACTTC
j_call: TRBJ1-2; d_call: .; v_call: TRBV6-1; clone_size: once; cdr3_aa: CASSEAPRGAYGYTF; cdr3_nt: TGTGCCAGCAGTGAAGCGCCCAGGGGAGCTTATGGCTACACCTTC
j_call: TRBJ2-5; d_call: TRBD2; v_call: TRBV3-1/TRBV3-2; clone_size: .; cdr3_aa: CASRLAFQETQYF; cdr3_nt: TGTGCCAGCCGACTAGCCTTTCAAGAGACCCAGTACTTC
j_call: TRBJ1-5; d_call: .; v_call: TRBV28; clone_size: .; cdr3_aa: CASSLLRGGANQPQHF; cdr3_nt: TGTGCCAGCAGTTTATTGAGGGGGGGGGCCAATCAGCCCCAGCATTTT
j_call: TRBJ1-1; d_call: .; v_call: TRBV12-3/TRBV12-4; clone_size: .; cdr3_aa: CASSFNKNTEAFF; cdr3_nt: TGTGCCAGCAGTTTCAACAAGAACACTGAAGCTTTCTTT
j_call: TRBJ2-2; d_call: TRBD1; v_call: TRBV24-1; clone_size: .; cdr3_aa: CATRGTANTGELFF; cdr3_nt: TGTGCCACCAGGGGGACAGCGAACACCGGGGAGCTGTTTTTT
j_call: TRBJ2-7; d_call: TRBD1; v_call: TRBV19; clone_size: .; cdr3_aa: CASSTLLDRRSYEQYF; cdr3_nt: TGTGCCAGTAGTACTCTATTGGACAGGCGAAGTTACGAGCAGTACTTC
j_call: TRBJ1-1; d_call: .; v_call: TRBV6-5; clone_size: .; cdr3_aa: CASSLDRNTEAFF; cdr3_nt: TGTGCCAGCAGTTTGGACAGGAACACTGAAGCTTTCTTT
j_call: TRBJ2-2; d_call: TRBD1; v_call: TRBV5-6; clone_size: .; cdr3_aa: CASSPDRDRELFF; cdr3_nt: TGTGCCAGCAGCCCTGACAGGGATAGGGAGCTGTTTTTT
j_call: TRBJ2-7; d_call: .; v_call: TRBV6-5; clone_size: .; cdr3_aa: CASTFQGNSYEQYF; cdr3_nt: TGTGCCAGCACGTTCCAGGGCAACTCCTACGAGCAGTACTTC
j_call: TRBJ2-1; d_call: .; v_call: TRBV10-3; clone_size: .; cdr3_aa: CAIRGEGVGNEQFF; cdr3_nt: TGTGCCATCAGGGGAGAGGGAGTCGGCAATGAGCAGTTCTTC
j_call: TRBJ1-2; d_call: .; v_call: TRBV5-1; clone_size: few; cdr3_aa: CASSQTDEPNYGYTF; cdr3_nt: TGCGCCAGCAGCCAGACTGACGAACCTAACTATGGCTACACCTTC
j_call: TRBJ2-1; d_call: TRBD2; v_call: TRBV18; clone_size: .; cdr3_aa: CASSLGLAAGNEQFF; cdr3_nt: TGTGCCAGCTCACTCGGACTAGCGGCGGGCAATGAGCAGTTCTTC
j_call: TRBJ1-5; d_call: .; v_call: TRBV28; clone_size: few; cdr3_aa: CASTPRGGTRGQPQHF; cdr3_nt: TGTGCCAGCACCCCTCGCGGTGGGACTCGGGGTCAGCCCCAGCATTTT
j_call: TRBJ2-5; d_call: .; v_call: TRBV7-9; clone_size: .; cdr3_aa: CASSLAGGWETQYF; cdr3_nt: TGTGCCAGCAGCTTAGCCGGGGGATGGGAGACCCAGTACTTC
j_call: TRBJ1-2; d_call: .; v_call: TRBV24-1; clone_size: .; cdr3_aa: CATSDFAGNDGYTF; cdr3_nt: TGTGCCACCAGTGATTTCGCGGGGAACGATGGCTACACCTTC
j_call: TRBJ2-3; d_call: TRBD2; v_call: TRBV11-3; clone_size: .; cdr3_aa: CASSLGGSPSTDTQYF; cdr3_nt: TGTGCCAGCAGCTTAGGCGGGAGCCCGAGCACAGATACGCAGTATTTT
j_call: TRBJ2-3; d_call: TRBD1; v_call: TRBV6-5; clone_size: .; cdr3_aa: CASSRTGRTDTQYF; cdr3_nt: TGTGCCAGCAGCCGGACAGGCCGCACAGATACGCAGTATTTT
j_call: TRBJ2-3; d_call: .; v_call: TRBV4-3; clone_size: .; cdr3_aa: CASSQGGEERDTQYF; cdr3_nt: TGCGCCAGCAGCCAAGGGGGTGAGGAGCGGGATACGCAGTATTTT
j_call: TRBJ1-6; d_call: TRBD1; v_call: TRBV28; clone_size: .; cdr3_aa: CASSRGGTGESPLHF; cdr3_nt: TGTGCCAGCAGCCGCGGAGGGACAGGGGAATCACCCCTCCACTTT
j_call: TRBJ2-2; d_call: TRBD2; v_call: TRBV5-1; clone_size: .; cdr3_aa: CASSSPAGGNTGELFF; cdr3_nt: TGCGCCAGCAGCTCCCCCGCGGGGGGAAACACCGGGGAGCTGTTTTTT